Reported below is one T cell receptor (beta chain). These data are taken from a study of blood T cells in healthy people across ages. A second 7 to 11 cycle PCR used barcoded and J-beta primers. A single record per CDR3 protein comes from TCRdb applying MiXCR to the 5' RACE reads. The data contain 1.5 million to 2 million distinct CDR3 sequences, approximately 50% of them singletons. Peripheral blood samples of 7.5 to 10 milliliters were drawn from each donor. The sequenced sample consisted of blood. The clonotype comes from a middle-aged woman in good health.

This CDR3 reads CASSGGQVRSGANVLTF. The CDR3, as DNA: TGTGCCAGCAGTGGGGGACAGGTTCGTTCTGGGGCCAACGTCCTGACTTTC. This chain joins TRBV6-1 and TRBJ2-6, with 8 nucleotides matching TRBD1. The CDR3 is made up of 17 amino acids. In germline, CDR1 is MNHNS, CDR2 SASEGT. With V trimmed by 4 bases and J by 1 base, 6 bases remained unmatched.